These 7 T cell receptor beta chains were sequenced from one sample in a study of early T cells in non-severe SARS-CoV-2 infection. From the 5' RACE reads, TCRdb called clonotypes with MiXCR, one entry per CDR3 protein. The data show under 45,000 distinct CDR3 sequences, approximately 8% seen once. Source: whole blood, taken at baseline. These receptors all stem from an adult who was a healthcare worker with PCR-confirmed SARS-CoV-2 infection or an uninfected control (not recorded which).

The chain couples TRBV11-2 to TRBJ2-7, with D perhaps TRBD1 (6 bases). The ends were cut back, 1 base at V and 3 bases at J, with 13 bases in the middle. CDR1 and CDR2 (germline): SGHAT, FQNNGV. The CDR3 totals 15 residues. The chain's CDR3 is CASSLGRQASYEQYF. The CDR3 DNA reads TGTGCCAGCAGCTTAGGGAGACAGGCTAGCTACGAGCAGTACTTC. The full variable domain, in which reference TRBV11-2 and TRBJ2-7 provide the parts outside the CDR3, is EAGVAQSPRYKIIEKRQSVAFWCNPISGHATLYWYQQILGQGPKLLIQFQNNGVVDDSQLPKDRFSAERLKGVDSTLKIQPAKLEDSAVYLCASSLGRQASYEQYFGPGTRLTVT.

This clonotype was recorded a few times. The chain couples TRBV27 to TRBJ1-6; 7 bases are a match to TRBD1. The CDR3 sequence is 15 residues long. Germline CDR1 is MNHEY and CDR2 is SMNVEV (reference sequence). J lost 2 bases, V lost 5 bases, and 3 bases had no gene match. The CDR3 coding sequence is TGTGCCAGCAGTGCTGACAGGGCCTATAATTCACCCCTCCACTTT. Its translation is CASSADRAYNSPLHF.

This clonotype was found many times. The chain links TRBV12-3 or TRBV12-4 to TRBJ1-3, with D maybe TRBD1 (5 bases). This CDR3 is built from 14 residues. Trimming cost V 1 base and J 5 bases, with 9 bases left between them. The CDR3 loop is CASSLVDRRNTIYF. In DNA form, the CDR3 reads TGTGCCAGCAGTTTAGTTGACAGAAGAAACACCATATATTTT.

The chain has TRBV12-3 or TRBV12-4 and TRBJ1-5; the D is unclear. The CDR3 runs to 13 residues. Trimming cost V 1 base and J 6 bases, with 7 bases left between them. The CDR3 DNA reads as TGTGCCAGCAGTTTAGGGGTTTTTCAGCCCCAGCATTTT. It translates to CASSLGVFQPQHF.

The chain is built from TRBV5-4 and TRBJ1-5; D gene ambiguous. Germline V gene lookup returns CDR1 SGHNT and CDR2 YYREEE (reference sequence). Trimming removed 2 bases from V and 7 bases from J, with 7 bases in between. The CDR3 loop spans 12 amino acids. The CDR3 loop is CASSFPGQPQHF. CDR3 nucleotide sequence: TGTGCCAGCAGCTTTCCCGGACAGCCCCAGCATTTT.

This clonotype occurred many times. V usage is TRBV11-2 and J usage is TRBJ2-3; 13 positions agree with TRBD2. V dropped 5 bases and J dropped 5; count of bases not matched to a gene: 4. Germline V gene lookup returns CDR1 SGHAT and CDR2 FQNNGV. The CDR3 is 15 residues long. The CDR3 is CASSRLAGGKDTQYF. Here the CDR3 DNA reads TGTGCCAGCAGCCGACTAGCGGGGGGTAAAGATACGCAGTATTTT.

Many counts were recorded for this clonotype. This sequence joins TRBV4-1 and TRBJ2-3, with a possible D match to TRBD2 (5 bases). V was pared by 0 bases and J by 4 bases, with 14 bases between. CDR3 length: 16 residues. Per the germline V gene, CDR1 is MGHRA and CDR2 is YSYEKL. The CDR3, as DNA: TGCGCCAGCAGCCAAGAGTACCGAGGGTTCGCAGATACGCAGTATTTT. Protein product: CASSQEYRGFADTQYF.